The 29 T cell receptor beta chains presented below share a single source sample, sequenced in a study of Graves' ophthalmopathy and Graves' hyperthyroidism. Investigators amplified TCR beta CDR3 regions from RNA transcripts. First-round RT-PCR with HTBI primers preceded a second-round multiplex PCR. One entry per CDR3 protein, called by TCRdb with MiXCR from the multiplex PCR reads. The sample lists hundreds of thousands of distinct CDR3 sequences, over 20% seen once, with approximately 3% in the top ten. The specimen was peripheral blood. These receptors came from a woman between 18 and 29 years old with stable Graves' hyperthyroidism.

This clonotype was counted ten times or more. J is TRBJ2-7 and V is TRBV20-1, with unresolved D. The length of the CDR3 is 15 residues. Germline V CDR1 and CDR2: DFQATT, SNEGSKA (reference sequence). Trimming cost V 1 base and J 1 base, with 14 bases left between them. The CDR3 coding sequence is TGCAGTGCTAGAGCGTGGCGACTTAGATCCTACGAGCAGTACTTC. It codes for CSARAWRLRSYEQYF.

This clonotype was counted only a few times. The CDR3 nucleotides read TGTGCCTGGGCGGTCAGGGGCGGTCAGCCCCAGCATTTT. Amino acids: CAWAVRGGQPQHF. The V and J genes are TRBV30 and TRBJ1-5; D possibly corresponds to TRBD1 (6 bases). The CDR3 extends over 13 amino acids. From germline, CDR1 is GTSNPN and CDR2 SVGIG (reference sequence). Trimming removed 5 bases at V and 6 bases at J, with 14 bases between.

Remarks on this clonotype: This may stem from a read error, because a much larger clone lies one nucleotide away. The genes are TRBV29-1 and TRBJ2-5, with D possibly being TRBD1 (6 bases). CDR1 SQVTM and CDR2 ANQGSEA come from the germline V gene. This CDR3 is 13 amino acids long. V dropped 7 bases and J dropped 0 bases, with 12 bases sitting between them. In DNA, the CDR3 is TGCAGCGCCTCCCAGGGGAACCAAGAGACCCAGTACTTC. Encoded protein: CSASQGNQETQYF.

This clonotype has only a few counts. V usage is TRBV11-2 and J usage is TRBJ1-2; maybe TRBD1 (5 bases). The germline V gene has CDR1 SGHAT and CDR2 FQNNGV. The V gene lost 0 bases and the J gene lost 6 bases, with 14 bases spanning the gap. The CDR3 length is 15 residues. CDR3 protein: CASSLDPVGRDGYTF. The CDR3 region has the DNA TGTGCCAGCAGCTTAGATCCCGTGGGGCGCGATGGCTACACCTTC.

This clonotype came up many times. This chain connects TRBV7-9 to TRBJ1-5; tentative D call: TRBD1 (5 bases). V was pared by 3 bases and J by 7 bases, with 13 bases between. Per germline, CDR1 SEHNR and CDR2 FQNEAQ (reference sequence). The CDR3 is 14 residues long. The CDR3 DNA follows: TGTGCCAGCAGCTTTGGGCAGGGAGGACAGCCCCAGCATTTT. Translating gives CASSFGQGGQPQHF.

The sample holds many counts of this clonotype. The J gene is TRBJ2-5, the V gene TRBV12-5, with TRBD1 matching over 9 bases. Germline assignment: CDR1 LGHNT and CDR2 FRNRAP. The CDR3 is 17 amino acids. V was pared by 5 bases and J by 3 bases, with 13 bases of the junction left unmatched. The CDR3 DNA follows: TGTGCTAGTGGTAACCCGCCCGGGACAGGGACTAAAGAGACCCAGTACTTC. Translation gives CASGNPPGTGTKETQYF.

This clonotype was counted many times. The V and J genes are TRBV9 and TRBJ2-7; TRBD2 matches 11 bases. The V gene end was trimmed by 3 bases and the J gene end by 1 base; junction bases not matched to a gene: 3. Germline loops: CDR1 SGDLS, CDR2 YYNGEE. CDR3 length: 15 amino acids. The CDR3, as DNA: TGTGCCAGCAGCGAGACTAGCGGGGATTCCTACGAGCAGTACTTC. Residues: CASSETSGDSYEQYF.

The chain combines TRBV28 with TRBJ1-1, with 9 positions matching TRBD1. In germline, CDR1 is MDHEN, CDR2 SYDVKM. V dropped 6 bases and J dropped 2; count of bases not matched to a gene: 7. The CDR3 runs to 15 residues. The CDR3 sequence is CASREGQGRNTEAFF. The CDR3 coding sequence is TGTGCCAGCAGGGAAGGACAGGGGCGAAACACTGAAGCTTTCTTT.

This clonotype was picked up many times. The rearrangement uses TRBV28 and TRBJ2-7, with D perhaps matching TRBD1 (6 bases). CDR1 is MDHEN, CDR2 SYDVKM, per germline. Deletions cut 6 bases from V and 4 bases from J, with 19 bases between. This CDR3 is 15 amino acids long. DNA for the CDR3: TGTGCCAGCAGCTTCATGGGGGCGGATCCTTACGAGCAGTACTTC. It is translated as CASSFMGADPYEQYF.

This clonotype appeared a few times. V is TRBV4-2 and J is TRBJ2-7, with 9 bases fitting TRBD2. After removal of 3 bases from V and 4 bases from J, the junction contained 7 bases not matched to a gene. This CDR3 spans 15 amino acids. Germline CDR1 reads LGHNA; CDR2 reads YNFKEQ. This chain's CDR3 is CASSQSSGGYYEQYF. The CDR3 region has the DNA TGTGCCAGCAGCCAGAGTAGCGGGGGATATTACGAGCAGTACTTC.

There are many counts of this clonotype. The V gene is TRBV6-1, the J gene TRBJ1-5; the D gene is possibly TRBD1 (6 bases). Looked up from germline, CDR1 is MNHNS and CDR2 is SASEGT. V was trimmed by 2 bases and J by 0 bases, leaving 17 bases between them. The CDR3 spans 18 residues. The CDR3 bases are TGTGCCAGCAGTGAAAGCCTCACAGGGAGGTATAGCAATCAGCCCCAGCATTTT. Translation: CASSESLTGRYSNQPQHF.

At least ten counts were recorded for this clonotype. The chain combines TRBV29-1 with TRBJ2-2, with D hard to call. The germline gives CDR1 SQVTM, CDR2 ANQGSEA. This CDR3 region has 11 residues. V was pared by 7 bases and J by 1 base, with 4 bases between. The CDR3 nucleotides read TGCAGCGGACAGAACACCGGGGAGCTGTTTTTT. Amino acid sequence: CSGQNTGELFF.

This chain connects TRBV4-2 to TRBJ1-2, with 7 bases fitting TRBD1. CDR1 is LGHNA, CDR2 YNFKEQ, per germline. V shed 5 bases and J 8 bases; nucleotides not matched to a gene: 17. The CDR3 consists of 16 residues. The CDR3 coding sequence is TGTGCCAGCAGCAGGATCAACTGGGGGGCAGGGGGAGGCTACACCTTC. Protein product: CASSRINWGAGGGYTF.

This clonotype was seen just once. The CDR3 nucleotides are TGTGCTAGTGGTTTGTATAGGATCGGACAGGTCGAAAACTATGGCTACACCTTC. Protein product: CASGLYRIGQVENYGYTF. The chain employs TRBV12-5 and TRBJ1-2, with 7 bases aligning to TRBD1. Looked up from germline, CDR1 is LGHNT and CDR2 is FRNRAP. The CDR3 length is 18 residues. V shed 2 bases and J 2 bases; nucleotides not matched to a gene: 14.

The sample holds a few counts of this clonotype. The chain recombines TRBV20-1 with TRBJ2-2; 11 nucleotides align to TRBD2. Trimming removed 5 bases from V and 5 bases from J; junction bases left unmatched: 13. The CDR3 totals 17 residues. Per the germline V gene, CDR1 is DFQATT and CDR2 is SNEGSKA (reference sequence). CDR3 nucleotides: TGCAGTGCTGGACCGACTAGCGGGGTTCAAGGGACCGGGGAGCTGTTTTTT. Its translation is CSAGPTSGVQGTGELFF.

V usage is TRBV12-3 or TRBV12-4 and J usage is TRBJ2-7, with 9 bases aligning to TRBD2. The V and J ends lost 4 bases and 2 bases, in that order; junction bases with no gene match: 9. The CDR3 length is 16 residues. The CDR3 loop is CASSYESGGTTYEQYF. The CDR3 bases are TGTGCCAGCAGTTATGAAAGCGGGGGGACCACCTACGAGCAGTACTTC.

In this sample, this clonotype turned up many times. The chain is built from TRBV6-1 and TRBJ2-5; 7 bases align to TRBD1. This CDR3 has 13 amino acids. In germline, CDR1 is MNHNS, CDR2 SASEGT. Trimming took 3 bases from V and 7 from J; bases not matched to a gene: 5. CDR3 region: CASSERQGPTQYF. The CDR3 nucleotides read TGTGCCAGCAGTGAGAGACAGGGACCGACCCAGTACTTC.

This clonotype was detected ten times or more. This rearrangement joins TRBV4-3 to TRBJ2-5, with D perhaps TRBD1 or TRBD2 (5 bases each). In germline, CDR1 is LGHNA, CDR2 YSLEER. Deletions cut 0 bases from V and 9 bases from J, with 11 bases between. This CDR3 is 13 amino acids long. Here the CDR3 reads CASSQDLGTSQYF. Written as DNA, the CDR3 is TGCGCCAGCAGCCAAGATCTAGGGACGTCCCAGTACTTC.

Ten or more counts support this clonotype. This sequence joins TRBV4-2 and TRBJ2-7; D unclear. Germline CDR1 LGHNA, CDR2 YNFKEQ. Trimming cost V 0 bases and J 7 bases, with 16 bases left between them. This CDR3 contains 15 residues. CDR3 protein: CASSQEARDLGEQYF. CDR3 nucleotide sequence: TGTGCCAGCAGCCAAGAAGCACGCGACTTGGGGGAGCAGTACTTC.

This clonotype was seen more than once but under ten times. V gene TRBV6-1 combines with J gene TRBJ1-5; 7 bases are shared with TRBD1. The V and J ends lost 6 bases and 2 bases, in that order; junction bases with no gene match: 7. Germline values: CDR1 MNHNS, CDR2 SASEGT. The CDR3 sequence is 15 residues long. Written as DNA, the CDR3 is TGTGCCAGCAGATTGACAGGGTTCGGCAATCAGCCCCAGCATTTT. It codes for CASRLTGFGNQPQHF.

There are many counts of this clonotype. V is TRBV6-1 and J is TRBJ1-5; D gene unclear. Trimming took off 9 bases at V and 0 bases at J, with 9 bases between the two ends. Looked up from germline, CDR1 is MNHNS and CDR2 is SASEGT. The CDR3 length is 13 residues. The CDR3 DNA reads TGTGCCAGTCAGAGGTATAGCAATCAGCCCCAGCATTTT. Residues: CASQRYSNQPQHF.

Notes on this clonotype: The junction differs from germline at one of its ends, possibly a read error. This chain connects TRBV6-5 to TRBJ2-4; D might be TRBD2 (6 bases). CDR1 and CDR2 (germline): MNHEY, SVGAGI. The CDR3 runs to 17 residues. The chain's CDR3 is CASSYSWDFLAKNIKYF. The CDR3 DNA reads TGTGCCAGCAGTTACTCCTGGGACTTTCTAGCCAAAAACATTAAGTACTTC.

The sample holds many counts of this clonotype. A junction boundary mismatches the germline segment, possibly from a read error. This sequence joins TRBV10-3 and TRBJ1-1, with D perhaps TRBD1 (5 bases). Germline CDR1 is ENHRY and CDR2 is SYGVKD. This CDR3 region has 15 residues. The CDR3 DNA follows: TGCTCCGAGGGGTCCCCCCTCGTGGGAAACACTGAAGCTTTCTTT. Translated: CSEGSPLVGNTEAFF.

This clonotype was seen only a few times. No conserved phenylalanine or tryptophan is present at the end of the CDR3, so a read error is the likely explanation. The DNA is left out, because the CDR3 cannot be placed on it with certainty; the CDR3 is given as TCRdb lists it. The V and J genes are TRBV3-1 and TRBJ1-1. The CDR3 extends over 12 residues, inclusive of both ends. Per germline, CDR1 LGHDT and CDR2 YNNKEL (reference sequence). CDR3 protein: CASSQEGGARAV.

This clonotype has more than one count but fewer than ten. This chain uses TRBV7-2 with TRBJ1-3; D is uncertain. Per the germline V gene, CDR1 is SGHTA and CDR2 is FQGNSA. V gave up 2 bases and J gave up 4 bases, with 12 bases separating them. The CDR3 sequence is 15 residues long. CDR3 amino acids: CASSLQWVSGNTIYF. CDR3 nucleotide sequence: TGTGCCAGCAGCTTACAATGGGTGTCCGGAAACACCATATATTTT.

In this sample, this clonotype turned up many times. V is TRBV30 and J is TRBJ1-5; D unclear. The CDR3 consists of 13 residues. CDR1 and CDR2 from the germline V gene are GTSNPN and SVGIG (reference sequence). The V gene lost 0 bases and the J gene lost 4 bases, with 7 bases spanning the gap. In DNA, the CDR3 is TGTGCCTGGAGTGTACGGAGTAATCAGCCCCAGCATTTT. Translating it yields CAWSVRSNQPQHF.

As for this clonotype: This may be a read error: a much more frequent sequence differs by one nucleotide. The CDR3 DNA reads as TGTGCCAGCAGCTTCCTAACCGAGCAGTACTTC. This encodes CASSFLTEQYF. The genes are TRBV6-1 and TRBJ2-7; no clear D gene. The CDR3 extends over 11 amino acids. Trimming removed 6 bases from V and 6 bases from J, with 9 bases in between. Germline CDR1 reads MNHNS; CDR2 reads SASEGT.

The sample holds many counts of this clonotype. The V gene is TRBV10-3, the J gene TRBJ2-2; D uncertain. CDR3 length: 15 residues. The germline CDR1 and CDR2 sequences are ENHRY and SYGVKD. Trimming cost V 3 bases and J 8 bases, with 16 bases left between them. CDR3 sequence reads: CAISDVVGSPGELFF. DNA for the CDR3: TGTGCCATCAGTGATGTGGTGGGCTCCCCTGGGGAGCTGTTTTTT.

The CDR3 loop is CASSLTFKDRGPSTDTQYF. CDR3 DNA sequence: TGTGCCAGCAGCCTTACTTTCAAAGACAGGGGTCCTAGCACAGATACGCAGTATTTT. V usage is TRBV25-1 and J usage is TRBJ2-3, with 8 bases matching TRBD1. This CDR3 has 19 residues. The junction had 17 bases not matched to a gene; V was cut back by 6 bases and J by 0 bases. The germline V gene has CDR1 MGHDK and CDR2 SYGVNS.